This T cell receptor (beta chain) was recovered during a study of cytomegalovirus exposure and HLA in healthy donors. Across the study: Earlier, 110 million or so unique TCR beta sequences were recovered from roughly 180 million T cells by an analysis. Broader study findings: A later analysis revealed that TCR association rates differed between HLA loci, peaking at DRB1 and bottoming out at HLA-C.

The CDR3 has 14 amino acids. The V and J ends lost 1 base and 4 bases respectively, with 11 bases between them. Per the germline V gene, CDR1 is MGHRA and CDR2 is YSYEKL. The table lists this clone with a few counts. Its specificity is unknown. The PCR ran on 60 Vbeta and 13 Jbeta primers. Generated by immunoSEQ multiplex PCR, the TCRdb table keeps only in-frame clones and is missing some. The table shows 150,000 to 200,000 clones, with around 76% occurring only once. The sequence was obtained from a middle-aged man in good health and CMV-seronegative. J is TRBJ2-7 and V is TRBV4-1; D possibly corresponds to TRBD2 (5 bases). The source material was PBMCs. CDR3 loop: CASSQGIGVYEQYF. CDR3 sequence (DNA): TGCGCCAGCAGCCAAGGAATCGGGGTTTACGAGCAGTACTTC.